Following are 29 T cell receptor beta chains from one sample sequenced in a study of response to subunit inactivated influenza vaccine. Each CDR3 protein is one row after TCRdb ran MiXCR on the RT-PCR reads. Among fewer than 750,000 distinct CDR3 sequences listed, roughly 15% were seen once. The material was PBMCs from blood, obtained about 12 days after vaccination. These receptors all stem from a man in his fifties who received an inactivated influenza vaccine.

The J gene is TRBJ1-6, the V gene TRBV4-1, with D tentatively TRBD1 (6 bases). This CDR3 comprises 15 residues. Germline CDR1 reads MGHRA; CDR2 reads YSYEKL. Between the trimmed V and J ends, which lost 1 base and 10 bases, there was a span of 14 bases. The CDR3 nucleotides are TGCGCCAGCAGCCAAGCTACAGGGCGGGAGTCACCCCTCCACTTT. Amino acids: CASSQATGRESPLHF.

This clonotype was seen a handful of times. V and J are TRBV5-1 and TRBJ1-2, with D uncertain. The CDR3 loop spans 13 amino acids. Germline CDR1 and CDR2: SGHRS and YFSETQ. V was cut by 0 bases and J by 4 bases, with 7 bases left in between. In DNA, the CDR3 is TGCGCCAGCAGCTTGGCTGAGCCCTATGGCTACACCTTC. Its protein product is CASSLAEPYGYTF.

A few counts support this clonotype. The genes are TRBV5-5 and TRBJ1-1; tentative D call: TRBD1 (6 bases). V was clipped by 5 bases and J by 2 bases, with 10 bases between them. Germline V gives CDR1 SGHKS, CDR2 YYEKEE (reference sequence). There are 13 residues in the CDR3. CDR3 nucleotide sequence: TGTGCCAGCAGACAACAGGGTAACACTGAAGCTTTCTTT. As protein: CASRQQGNTEAFF. Together with reference TRBV5-5 and TRBJ1-1, the CDR3 gives the full variable domain: DAGVTQSPTHLIKTRGQQVTLRCSPISGHKSVSWYQQVLGQGPQFIFQYYEKEERGRGNFPDRFSARQFPNYSSELNVNALLLGDSALYLCASRQQGNTEAFFGQGTRLTVV.

The J gene is TRBJ2-7, the V gene TRBV20-1; a possible D gene is TRBD2 (5 bases). Germline V gene lookup returns CDR1 DFQATT and CDR2 SNEGSKA (reference sequence). The ends were cut back, 6 bases at V and 3 bases at J, with 15 bases in the middle. The CDR3 covers 13 residues. The CDR3 region has the DNA TGCAGTGCCCCGGGGAACCTAATCTACGAGCAGTACTTC. Translating gives CSAPGNLIYEQYF.

The chain recombines TRBV18 with TRBJ1-5; D is perhaps TRBD1 (5 bases). The germline CDR1 and CDR2 sequences are KGHSH and LQKENI. This CDR3 contains 14 residues. V was trimmed by 6 bases and J by 6 bases, leaving 15 bases between them. CDR3 residues: CASSQGMEGQPQHF. CDR3 coding DNA: TGTGCCAGCTCCCAGGGTATGGAAGGTCAGCCCCAGCATTTT. The whole variable domain, remainder taken from reference TRBV18 and TRBJ1-5, is NAGVMQNPRHLVRRRGQEARLRCSPMKGHSHVYWYRQLPEEGLKFMVYLQKENIIDESGMPKERFSAEFPKEGPSILRIQQVVRGDSAAYFCASSQGMEGQPQHFGDGTRLSIL.

This clonotype has at least ten counts. The chain carries TRBV29-1 and TRBJ2-2; D unresolved. Germline loops: CDR1 SQVTM, CDR2 ANQGSEA. Trimming took 2 bases from V and 4 from J, leaving 2 bases between them. The CDR3 contains 11 residues. The CDR3 sequence: CSVESTGELFF. The CDR3 DNA reads TGCAGCGTTGAATCCACCGGGGAGCTGTTTTTT.

V is TRBV18 and J is TRBJ2-1; 8 bases are shared with TRBD1. CDR1 and CDR2 from the germline V gene are KGHSH and LQKENI. Trimming at V came to 2 bases and at J to 9 bases, leaving 6 bases not matched to a gene. CDR3 length equals 14 residues. The CDR3 region is CASSPGTGGGEQFF. For the CDR3, the DNA is TGTGCCAGCTCACCAGGAACAGGGGGTGGTGAGCAGTTCTTC. Combining the CDR3 with reference TRBV18 and TRBJ2-1 gives the whole variable domain NAGVMQNPRHLVRRRGQEARLRCSPMKGHSHVYWYRQLPEEGLKFMVYLQKENIIDESGMPKERFSAEFPKEGPSILRIQQVVRGDSAAYFCASSPGTGGGEQFFGPGTRLTVL.

The rearrangement uses TRBV12-3 or TRBV12-4 and TRBJ2-1; the D gene could be TRBD1 or TRBD2 (5 bases each). Between the trimmed V and J ends, which lost 3 bases and 6 bases, there was a span of 9 bases. The CDR3 runs 13 residues. CDR3 DNA: TGTGCCAGCAGTTTTTACGGGGCCAATGAGCAGTTCTTC. This codes for CASSFYGANEQFF.

This clonotype has a handful of counts. The V and J genes are TRBV28 and TRBJ2-7, with 8 bases fitting TRBD1. The CDR3 spans 14 residues. Germline CDR1 is MDHEN and CDR2 is SYDVKM. Losses at the gene ends were 3 bases for V and 7 bases for J; bases not matched to a gene: 8. CDR3 bases: TGTGCCAGCAGTTTGGACAGGGCGATGAGAGAGCAGTACTTC. This sequence encodes CASSLDRAMREQYF.

This clonotype was recorded a few times. The gene calls are TRBV5-1 and TRBJ1-2; D is unresolved. Germline V gene sequence: CDR1 SGHRS, CDR2 YFSETQ. V was trimmed by 3 bases and J by 2 bases, leaving 8 bases between them. The CDR3 has 13 residues. The CDR3 protein is CASSWNTNYGYTF. CDR3 DNA sequence: TGCGCCAGCAGCTGGAATACGAACTATGGCTACACCTTC. The full variable domain, rest sourced from reference TRBV5-1 and TRBJ1-2, is KAGVTQTPRYLIKTRGQQVTLSCSPISGHRSVSWYQQTPGQGLQFLFEYFSETQRNKGNFPGRFSGRQFSNSRSEMNVSTLELGDSALYLCASSWNTNYGYTFGSGTRLTVV.

The V and J genes are TRBV28 and TRBJ2-5, with D maybe TRBD1 (6 bases). V was cut by 7 bases and J by 1 base, with 13 bases left in between. Germline V gene lookup returns CDR1 MDHEN and CDR2 SYDVKM. This CDR3 is 14 amino acids long. In nucleotides, the CDR3 is TGTGCCAGCAACCAACAGGGCTCCCAAGAGACCCAGTACTTC. Translation: CASNQQGSQETQYF.

Of note for this clonotype: The germline gene is not matched at one end of the junction; a read error may be the cause. The chain has TRBV6-1 and TRBJ2-1; D unclear. CDR1 and CDR2 (germline): MNHNS, SASEGT. The CDR3 consists of 15 residues. The chain's CDR3 is CASSKAESSYNEQFF. The CDR3 DNA is TGTGCCAGCAGTAAAGCTGAAAGCTCCTACAATGAGCAGTTCTTC.

The chain has TRBV3-1 and TRBJ2-1; TRBD1 matches 10 bases. The CDR3 is 15 residues long. In germline, CDR1 is LGHDT, CDR2 YNNKEL (reference sequence). V lost 4 bases to trimming and J lost 7 bases; unmatched junction nucleotides: 7. The DNA for the CDR3 is TGTGCCAGCAGCCCAACCGGGACAGGGGTTAATGAGCAGTTCTTC. Translated, it gives CASSPTGTGVNEQFF.

V is TRBV9 and J is TRBJ1-2; no reliable D call. The germline V and J ends were trimmed by 8 bases and 3 bases, with 11 bases remaining between them. The CDR3 has 12 residues. Germline loops: CDR1 SGDLS, CDR2 YYNGEE. For the CDR3, the DNA is TGTGCCAGTCACGGACCCCACTATGGCTACACCTTC. This codes for CASHGPHYGYTF.

This clonotype was seen a few times. V and J are TRBV7-2 and TRBJ1-2; D is ambiguous. The CDR3 runs to 14 residues. Trimming shortened V by 4 bases and J by 4 bases, and 13 bases separated the two germline ends. Germline V lookup: CDR1 SGHTA, CDR2 FQGNSA. CDR3 sequence: CASSSSNGLYGYTF. The DNA for the CDR3 is TGTGCCAGCAGCTCTAGCAACGGCCTCTATGGCTACACCTTC.

The sample holds many counts of this clonotype. The J gene is TRBJ2-5, the V gene TRBV3-1; D gene ambiguous. V was cut by 0 bases and J by 7 bases, with 6 bases left in between. This CDR3 spans 12 amino acids. Germline assignment: CDR1 LGHDT and CDR2 YNNKEL (reference sequence). For the CDR3, the DNA is TGTGCCAGCAGCCAAGATAGGAGGACCCAGTACTTC. Its protein is CASSQDRRTQYF.

The chain carries TRBV7-9 and TRBJ2-2; the match to TRBD2 covers 8 bases. Per germline, CDR1 SEHNR and CDR2 FQNEAQ (reference sequence). V shed 5 bases and J 4 bases; nucleotides not matched to a gene: 6. The CDR3 covers 15 residues. The DNA for the CDR3 is TGTGCCAGCAGCCAAGCGGGAGTGATCACCGGGGAGCTGTTTTTT. Translation gives CASSQAGVITGELFF.

This clonotype showed up just a few times. The genes are TRBV11-2 and TRBJ2-6; D tentatively fits TRBD1 or TRBD2 (6 bases each). CDR1 and CDR2 (germline): SGHAT, FQNNGV. This CDR3 has 16 amino acids. V was trimmed by 6 bases and J by 2 bases, leaving 14 bases between them. The CDR3 DNA is TGTGCCAGCAGGACCCGCGGGACACCTGGGGCCAACGTCCTGACTTTC. Its translation: CASRTRGTPGANVLTF.

The J gene is TRBJ2-1, the V gene TRBV20-1; D tentatively reads TRBD1 or TRBD2 (6 bases each). The CDR3 is made up of 13 amino acids. Deletions cut 1 base from V and 7 bases from J, with 11 bases between. The germline CDR1 and CDR2 sequences are DFQATT and SNEGSKA (reference sequence). The CDR3 here is CSARGGAGNEQFF. The CDR3 region has the DNA TGCAGTGCTAGAGGGGGGGCGGGTAATGAGCAGTTCTTC.

The chain combines TRBV6-2 or TRBV6-3 with TRBJ1-5, with TRBD1 matching over 7 bases. There are 16 residues in the CDR3. Germline V lookup: CDR1 MNHEY, CDR2 SVGEGT. Germline trimming cut 4 bases from V and 3 bases from J; bases unmatched to any gene: 9. CDR3 region: CASSWRRDSSNQPQHF. CDR3 DNA: TGTGCCAGCAGTTGGCGGCGGGACAGTTCCAATCAGCCCCAGCATTTT.

This clonotype was recorded a few times. The J gene is TRBJ2-3, the V gene TRBV24-1; the match to TRBD2 covers 10 bases. The V gene's germline CDR1 is KGHDR and CDR2 SFDVKD. There are 16 residues in the CDR3. After removal of 4 bases from V and 2 bases from J, the junction contained 5 bases not matched to a gene. CDR3 nucleotide sequence: TGTGCCACCAGTGACGGACTAGCGGAGATCACAGATACGCAGTATTTT. Its protein is CATSDGLAEITDTQYF.

The table lists this clonotype with a few counts. The chain is built from TRBV24-1 and TRBJ2-2, with D unresolved. Trimming shortened V by 6 bases and J by 4 bases, and 8 bases separated the two germline ends. Germline-derived CDR1 and CDR2 are KGHDR and SFDVKD. The CDR3 consists of 13 residues. The CDR3 here is CATSSHFTGELFF. DNA for the CDR3: TGTGCCACCAGTAGTCACTTCACCGGGGAGCTGTTTTTT.

This clonotype has a handful of counts. The genes are TRBV5-1 and TRBJ2-2; a possible D gene is TRBD1 (6 bases). This CDR3 contains 14 residues. Germline V gene data show CDR1 as SGHRS and CDR2 as YFSETQ. V lost 5 bases and J lost 6, with 14 bases in between. CDR3 sequence reads: CASSYNREAGELFF. CDR3 in DNA: TGCGCCAGCAGTTACAACAGGGAAGCCGGGGAGCTGTTTTTT.

At least ten counts were recorded for this clonotype. The chain recombines TRBV21-1 with TRBJ1-2; the table's TRBD1 call for D was not verified on the DNA. TRBV21-1 is recorded as a pseudogene. The CDR3 length is 15 residues. The CDR3 loop is CASSQKRRGLYGYTF. CDR3 coding DNA: TGTGCCAGCAGCCAAAAGCGCAGGGGGCTTTATGGCTACACCTTC.

This clonotype appeared a few times. The CDR3 here is CASRDTGGPETQYF. CDR3 bases: TGTGCCAGCAGAGACACAGGGGGGCCAGAGACCCAGTACTTC. The genes are TRBV7-9 and TRBJ2-5, with TRBD1 identical over 8 bases. With 6 bases clipped from V and 4 bases from J, the junction kept 7 bases outside the gene matches. The germline V gene has CDR1 SEHNR and CDR2 FQNEAQ (reference sequence). The CDR3 runs 14 residues.

The chain links TRBV6-2 or TRBV6-3 to TRBJ1-5; the match to TRBD1 covers 7 bases. CDR3 length: 13 amino acids. Trimming at V came to 7 bases and at J to 5 bases, leaving 5 bases not matched to a gene. Germline V gene lookup returns CDR1 MNHEY and CDR2 SVGEGT. The CDR3 nucleotides read TGTGCCAGCAATGACAGGGAGCATCAGCCCCAGCATTTT. Its translation: CASNDREHQPQHF.

In this sample, this clonotype turned up a few times. J is TRBJ2-7 and V is TRBV4-2, with 10 bases that match TRBD1. Trimming cost V 1 base and J 6 bases; bases outside gene matches: 9. CDR1 and CDR2 from the germline V gene are LGHNA and YNFKEQ. CDR3 size: 16 residues. The CDR3 protein is CASSQVASGQGTEQYF. CDR3 nucleotides: TGTGCCAGCAGCCAAGTAGCGTCGGGACAGGGGACCGAGCAGTACTTC.

The chain is built from TRBV28 and TRBJ2-1; 8 nucleotides match TRBD2. Germline lookup yields CDR1 MDHEN and CDR2 SYDVKM. V shed 10 bases, J shed 3 bases, and the junction held 11 bases outside the gene matches. CDR3 length equals 15 residues. The CDR3 DNA reads TGTGCCACCGGGGGGGGGACTGAGAACTACAATGAGCAGTTCTTC. The encoded protein is CATGGGTENYNEQFF. Supplemented by reference TRBV28 and TRBJ2-1, the full variable domain reads DVKVTQSSRYLVKRTGEKVFLECVQDMDHENMFWYRQDPGLGLRLIYFSYDVKMKEKGDIPEGYSVSREKKERFSLILESASTNQTSMYLCATGGGTENYNEQFFGPGTRLTVL.

In its sample, this clonotype was seen a few times. J is TRBJ2-2 and V is TRBV9, with 7 bases lining up with TRBD1. The CDR3 covers 15 residues. Germline CDR1 is SGDLS and CDR2 is YYNGEE. V dropped 3 bases and J dropped 6; count of bases not matched to a gene: 8. CDR3: CASSANRGWAGELFF. CDR3 nucleotide sequence: TGTGCCAGCAGCGCCAACAGGGGATGGGCCGGGGAGCTGTTTTTT.